This T cell receptor beta chain came from a study of blood T cell repertoires in COVID-19. Profiled with immunoSEQ multiplex PCR; TCRdb holds only in-frame clones, not every one. The data contain 50,000 to 65,000 clones, roughly four fifths of them singletons. V lost 4 bases to trimming and J lost 5 bases; unmatched junction nucleotides: 8. In germline, CDR1 is LNHDA, CDR2 SQIVND (reference sequence). This CDR3 contains 15 residues. This clone came up a few times. The receptor was derived from a woman aged 80 or over with acute or convalescent COVID-19. Sequenced: peripheral blood. V and J are TRBV19 and TRBJ1-5, with 7 positions matching TRBD1. Here the CDR3 reads CASSTTGAGHQPQHF. The CDR3 DNA is TGTGCCAGTAGTACCACAGGGGCGGGCCATCAGCCCCAGCATTTT.